This T cell receptor beta chain is from a study of sequential checkpoint blockade in melanoma. Study in general: After nivolumab or ipilimumab alone, about 20 patients had week-13 rebiopsies.

Treatment: randomized to nivolumab then ipilimumab (arm A) or the reverse (arm B). No patient had prior DNA-damaging chemotherapy. CDR3 length: 15 amino acids. The germline V gene has CDR1 LNHDA and CDR2 SQIVND (reference sequence). Trimming left V 6 bases short and J 0 bases short, with 13 bases between. Here immunoSEQ multiplex PCR was the method, and the copy in TCRdb shows in-frame clones only, minus some. The sample lists around 6,800 clones, about a quarter occurring once. The chain links TRBV19 to TRBJ2-3, with D tentatively TRBD2 (5 bases). The material sequenced was tumor tissue (inferred from file names), taken from a patient given nivolumab and ipilimumab in sequence. The clonotype comes from a human donor with melanoma. The CDR3 bases are TGTGCCAGTAGCACATACGGACTGAGCACAGATACGCAGTATTTT. This codes for CASSTYGLSTDTQYF.